Sequencing of this T cell receptor (beta chain) was carried out in a study of blood T cells in healthy people across ages. Study-level information: Per two T cells, about one barcoded beta molecule was captured through template switching. Whole-study findings and limits: It was not possible, with unsorted PBMCs, to conclusively compare naive and antigen-experienced cells.

Using a J-beta primer mix together with a sample-barcoded 5' primer, a second PCR was run for about 6 to 11 cycles. A template-switch adaptor with 12 random nucleotides tagged each cDNA molecule. TCRdb processed the 5' RACE reads anew with MiXCR; each CDR3 protein has one entry. The sample has hundreds of thousands of distinct CDR3 sequences; around 46% are singletons. To note about this clonotype: Its matching antigen is unknown. At one end, the junction sequence differs from germline, possibly due to a read error.

Approximately 9 milliliters was the volume of peripheral blood drawn from each donor. The CDR3 runs to 13 residues. Germline-derived CDR1 and CDR2 are MNHEY and SVGAGI. The chain recombines TRBV6-5 with TRBJ2-1; D call uncertain. The sample was blood. The receptor's source is a man aged 30 to 45 in good health. CDR3 region: CASGYGAHNEQFF. CDR3 nucleotide sequence: TGTGCCAGCGGTTACGGCGCGCACAATGAGCAGTTCTTC.